Below, one T cell receptor (beta chain) is given with its context. Trimming took off 6 bases at V and 3 bases at J, with 15 bases between the two ends. The CDR3 has 15 residues. Germline lookup yields CDR1 MNHNS and CDR2 SASEGT. Without any cell sorting, 20-30 mg of bulk tissue yielded co-extracted RNA and DNA. This sample is drawn from a study of tumor-infiltrating lymphocytes in primary liver carcinoma. Total RNA (about 500 ng) served as template for TCR beta cDNA synthesis primed by a constant-region primer. TCR beta libraries came from three nested multiplex PCR rounds using slightly modified ARM-PCR. Forward primers for TRBV1-TRBV30 and a C-beta reverse primer served the first two PCR rounds, at 10 cycles each. TCRdb re-derived calls from the multiplex PCR reads in MiXCR, one entry per CDR3 protein. Of fewer than 75,000 distinct CDR3 sequences listed, approximately 74% were seen once; the top ten hold around 38%.

Material: liver tumor tissue from sampling region 4. Sample subset: tumor region T4, right-lateral pole. This chain joins TRBV6-1 and TRBJ1-5; no clear D gene. This clonotype originated in a man in his forties or fifties with primary liver carcinoma and hepatitis B virus infection. DNA for the CDR3: TGTGCCAGCAGGGAGTCGGCAGTTAACAATCAGCCCCAGCATTTT. It codes for CASRESAVNNQPQHF.